The clone carrying this T cell receptor (beta chain) has a handful of counts. What it binds is unknown. The entry originates in a study of tumor-infiltrating lymphocytes in localized non-small cell lung cancer. Across the study: Patients included smokers and never-smokers with various histologies, some sampled after neoadjuvant chemotherapy. Tumor tissue and non-adjacent uninvolved lung came from each patient.

CDR3 length equals 17 residues. Germline V gene lookup returns CDR1 SGHVS and CDR2 FQNEAQ. Trimming left V 5 bases short and J 5 bases short, with 24 bases between. General study points: Not all patients were TCR sequenced, owing to tissue quantity.

Sequencing used immunoSEQ multiplex PCR; TCRdb keeps in-frame clones, though not all of them. The sample shows some 10,000 clones, about 80% of them seen only once. The receptor comes from a human donor with non-small cell lung cancer. The sequencing sample was made of uninvolved lung tissue not adjacent to the tumor. The gene calls are TRBV7-8 and TRBJ1-2, with D possibly TRBD1 on 6 matching bases. This chain's CDR3 is CASSPVILGTTQYGYTF. DNA of the CDR3: TGTGCCAGCAGCCCAGTAATCCTTGGGACAACCCAGTATGGCTACACCTTC. Variable domain in full (rest from reference TRBV7-8 and TRBJ1-2): GAGVSQSPRYKVAKRGQDVALRCDPISGHVSLFWYQQALGQGPEFLTYFQNEAQLDKSGLPSDRFFAERPEGSVSTLKIQRTQQEDSAVYLCASSPVILGTTQYGYTFGSGTRLTVV.